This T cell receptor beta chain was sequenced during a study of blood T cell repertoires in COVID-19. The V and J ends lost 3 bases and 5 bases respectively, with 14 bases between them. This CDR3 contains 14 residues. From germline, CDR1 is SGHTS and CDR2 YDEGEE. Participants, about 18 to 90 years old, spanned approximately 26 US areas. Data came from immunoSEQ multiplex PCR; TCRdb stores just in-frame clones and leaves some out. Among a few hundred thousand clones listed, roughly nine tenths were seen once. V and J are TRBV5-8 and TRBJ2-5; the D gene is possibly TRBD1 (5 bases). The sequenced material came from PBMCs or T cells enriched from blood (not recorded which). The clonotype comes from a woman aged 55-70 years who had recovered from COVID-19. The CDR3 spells CASSWGGPLETQYF. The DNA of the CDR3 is TGTGCCAGCAGCTGGGGCGGCCCCTTGGAGACCCAGTACTTC.